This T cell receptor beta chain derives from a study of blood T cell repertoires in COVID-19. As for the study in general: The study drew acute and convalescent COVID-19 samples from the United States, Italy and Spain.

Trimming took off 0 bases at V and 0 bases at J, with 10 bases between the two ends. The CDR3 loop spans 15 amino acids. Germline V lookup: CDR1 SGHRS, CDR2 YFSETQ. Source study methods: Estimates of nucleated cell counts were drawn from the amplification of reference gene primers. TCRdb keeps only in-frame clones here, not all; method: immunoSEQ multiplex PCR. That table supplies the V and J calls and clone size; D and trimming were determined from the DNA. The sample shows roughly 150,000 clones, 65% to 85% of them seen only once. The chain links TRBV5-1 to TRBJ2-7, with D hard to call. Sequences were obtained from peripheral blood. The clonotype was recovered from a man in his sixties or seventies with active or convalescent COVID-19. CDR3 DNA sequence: TGCGCCAGCAGCTTGGGCCCCAGCGTCTCCTACGAGCAGTACTTC. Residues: CASSLGPSVSYEQYF.